Below, 32 T cell receptor beta chains from the same sample are listed, as sequenced in a study of T cell responses to AZD1222 COVID-19 vaccine. Sequencing used immunoSEQ multiplex PCR; TCRdb keeps in-frame clones, though not all of them. The repertoire includes some 120,000 clones, about 89% of them detected once, and 28% sits in the top ten. Sequenced material: peripheral blood, taken on day 0 of AZD1222 vaccination. Receptor source: an adult in good health.

V and J are TRBV4-1 and TRBJ1-1; 8 nucleotides agree with TRBD1. CDR3 size: 19 residues. Germline trimming cut 0 bases from V and 6 bases from J; bases unmatched to any gene: 18. CDR1 MGHRA and CDR2 YSYEKL come from the germline V gene. The CDR3, as DNA: TGCGCCAGCAGCCAAGATCCCGGTTTGGTTGGACAGGGTCCCGCTGAAGCTTTCTTT. It encodes CASSQDPGLVGQGPAEAFF.

This chain connects TRBV21-1 to TRBJ1-3. TRBV21-1 is a documented pseudogene. The CDR3 totals 10 residues. In nucleotides, the CDR3 is TGTGCCAGCACCACCTCGGGACGATTTTTT. Its protein product is CASTTSGRFF.

J is TRBJ2-7 and V is TRBV7-2; D may be TRBD2 (5 bases). Trimming cost V 1 base and J 0 bases, with 7 bases left between them. CDR1 is SGHTA, CDR2 FQGNSA, per germline. CDR3 length equals 14 residues. This CDR3 is CASSLERDSYEQYF. The CDR3 region has the DNA TGTGCCAGCAGCTTAGAACGGGACTCCTACGAGCAGTACTTC.

Only a few counts were recorded for this clone. This sequence joins TRBV5-6 and TRBJ1-6, with D perhaps matching TRBD1 (6 bases). Per germline, CDR1 SGHDT and CDR2 YYEEEE. This CDR3 comprises 13 residues. V was cut by 7 bases and J by 6 bases, with 11 bases left in between. CDR3 coding DNA: TGTGCCAGCCACAGGGATAGTAATTCACCCCTCCACTTT. Protein product: CASHRDSNSPLHF.

This chain connects TRBV6-5 to TRBJ2-7; D is ambiguous. This CDR3 has 13 amino acids. Looked up from germline, CDR1 is MNHEY and CDR2 is SVGAGI. The V end was cut by 8 bases, the J end by 3 bases, with 14 bases between. In DNA form, the CDR3 reads TGTGCCAGCTCCTCCGGGCTGATCTACGAGCAGTACTTC. Translated: CASSSGLIYEQYF.

The chain employs TRBV5-8 and TRBJ1-1; D may be TRBD1 (5 bases). From germline, CDR1 is SGHTS and CDR2 YDEGEE. The CDR3 has 13 amino acids. Trimming stripped 4 bases from V and 5 bases from J, with 12 bases between. Here the CDR3 DNA reads TGTGCCAGCAGCCTTGCGGGGCGGACTGAAGCTTTCTTT. This sequence encodes CASSLAGRTEAFF.

The rearrangement joins TRBV25-1 to TRBJ2-1; D remains unclear. With 5 bases removed from V and 5 bases from J, the gap between germline ends came to 7 bases. Germline V gene lookup returns CDR1 MGHDK and CDR2 SYGVNS. The CDR3 length is 12 residues. The CDR3 is CASSSLHNEQFF. The CDR3 region has the DNA TGTGCCAGCAGTTCACTCCACAATGAGCAGTTCTTC.

This chain joins TRBV7-2 and TRBJ2-7; TRBD2 might be the D (5 bases). Germline V gives CDR1 SGHTA, CDR2 FQGNSA. Trimming shortened V by 5 bases and J by 4 bases, and 9 bases separated the two germline ends. The CDR3 totals 12 residues. The CDR3 here is CASSRTGYEQYF. DNA of the CDR3: TGTGCCAGCAGCCGAACGGGATACGAGCAGTACTTC.

The genes are TRBV3-1 (or the pseudogene TRBV3-2) and TRBJ1-6, with D maybe TRBD1 (6 bases). V shed 2 bases and J shed 10 bases, with 18 bases lying between them. Looked up from germline, CDR1 is LGHDT and CDR2 is YNNKEL (reference sequence). The CDR3 spans 16 residues. In DNA form, the CDR3 reads TGTGCCAGCAGCCAACCCCAAGGGGGGGGCCACTCACCCCTCCACTTT. It specifies CASSQPQGGGHSPLHF.

The rearrangement uses TRBV28 and TRBJ2-3; 9 positions match TRBD2. CDR1 and CDR2 (germline): MDHEN, SYDVKM. The CDR3 is 15 residues long. V was clipped by 5 bases and J by 1 base; unmatched bases: 4. The CDR3 spells CASSRTSGRTDTQYF. In nucleotides, the CDR3 is TGTGCCAGCAGTAGAACTAGCGGGCGCACAGATACGCAGTATTTT.

DNA for the CDR3: TGTGCCAGTAGTTCGTTCAGGGGGGCTAACAATCAGCCCCAGCATTTT. Its protein is CASSSFRGANNQPQHF. The chain links TRBV19 to TRBJ1-5, with TRBD1 identical over 7 bases. Trimming removed 5 bases from V and 3 bases from J; junction bases left unmatched: 10. The CDR3 has 16 amino acids. Looked up from germline, CDR1 is LNHDA and CDR2 is SQIVND (reference sequence).

The chain is built from TRBV7-2 and TRBJ1-3; 7 bases agree with TRBD1. Trimming took 5 bases from V and 0 from J; bases not matched to a gene: 4. CDR1 SGHTA and CDR2 FQGNSA come from the germline V gene. The length of the CDR3 is 15 residues. This CDR3 is CASSRGQPSGNTIYF. The CDR3 nucleotides read TGTGCCAGCAGCAGGGGACAGCCCTCTGGAAACACCATATATTTT.

This sequence joins TRBV15 and TRBJ1-4; D ambiguous. The CDR3 has 11 amino acids. In germline, CDR1 is LNHNV, CDR2 YYDKDF (reference sequence). Deletions cut 3 bases from V and 7 bases from J, with 3 bases between. CDR3 loop: CATSSFEKLFF. The CDR3 DNA sequence: TGTGCCACCAGCAGTTTTGAAAAACTGTTTTTT.

The V call is TRBV11-2, the J call TRBJ2-6; no definite D call. The CDR3 totals 14 residues. Trimming stripped 9 bases from V and 0 bases from J, with 9 bases between. Germline CDR1 reads SGHAT; CDR2 reads FQNNGV. The CDR3 DNA is TGTGCCAGTTATAGTCTCTCTGGGGCCAACGTCCTGACTTTC. The encoded protein is CASYSLSGANVLTF.

Written as DNA, the CDR3 is TGTGCCAGCTCACCAGAGGCCGGGGGGGACGAGCAGTACTTC. Translated: CASSPEAGGDEQYF. The chain is built from TRBV18 and TRBJ2-7; TRBD2 matches at 8 bases. The V gene's germline CDR1 is KGHSH and CDR2 LQKENI. The V and J ends lost 2 bases and 5 bases, in that order; junction bases with no gene match: 5. This CDR3 region has 14 residues.

The CDR3 DNA follows: TGTGCCAGCAGCCGAGGGACAGACAACGAGCAGTACTTC. Amino acid sequence: CASSRGTDNEQYF. V is TRBV6-5 and J is TRBJ2-7; 7 positions match TRBD1. This CDR3 spans 13 amino acids. J was trimmed by 5 bases and V by 6 bases; bases with no gene match: 7. Germline V gene lookup returns CDR1 MNHEY and CDR2 SVGAGI.

The chain is built from TRBV5-4 and TRBJ2-3; 9 bases are shared with TRBD2. Germline CDR1 reads SGHNT; CDR2 reads YYREEE (reference sequence). This CDR3 is 16 amino acids long. V shed 5 bases, J shed 1 base, and the junction held 8 bases outside the gene matches. The chain's CDR3 is CASSALAGEGTDTQYF. The DNA for the CDR3 is TGTGCCAGCAGTGCCTTAGCGGGAGAGGGCACAGATACGCAGTATTTT.

The chain carries TRBV2 and TRBJ1-4, with a possible D match to TRBD1 (5 bases). With 4 bases removed from V and 8 bases from J, the gap between germline ends came to 14 bases. The germline CDR1 and CDR2 sequences are SNHLY and FYNNEI. The CDR3 has 14 amino acids. CDR3 in amino acids: CASSAPGTREKLFF. Written as DNA, the CDR3 is TGTGCCAGCAGTGCCCCCGGGACTCGCGAAAAACTGTTTTTT.

Comments on this clone: This sequence may be a read error, since a much larger clone differs from it by one base. The V call is TRBV12-5, the J call TRBJ2-6; TRBD2 is a possible D gene (7 bases). The germline gives CDR1 LGHNT, CDR2 FRNRAP. This CDR3 contains 15 residues. The V and J ends lost 11 bases and 8 bases respectively, with 22 bases between them. CDR3 amino acids: CARGAGGTGPNVLTF. CDR3 bases: TGTGCTCGGGGGGCCGGGGGGACGGGGCCCAACGTCCTGACTTTC.

Of note for this clone: This sample also contains other DNA sequences that code for the same CDR3. The chain joins TRBV2 to TRBJ2-7; TRBD2 matches at 14 bases. The CDR3 has 15 amino acids. Trimming took 6 bases from V and 2 from J; bases not matched to a gene: 3. Germline assignment: CDR1 SNHLY and CDR2 FYNNEI. CDR3: CASSLTSGRAYEQYF. The CDR3 DNA reads TGTGCCAGCAGCCTGACTAGCGGGAGGGCCTACGAGCAGTACTTC. The full variable domain, with the rest looked up from reference TRBV2 and TRBJ2-7, is EPEVTQTPSHQVTQMGQEVILRCVPISNHLYFYWYRQILGQKVEFLVSFYNNEISEKSEIFDDQFSVERPDGSNFTLKIRSTKLEDSAMYFCASSLTSGRAYEQYFGPGTRLTVT.

This chain connects TRBV5-1 to TRBJ1-2; 8 bases agree with TRBD1. The CDR3 consists of 17 residues. After removal of 3 bases from V and 6 bases from J, the junction contained 16 bases not matched to a gene. Germline V gene lookup returns CDR1 SGHRS and CDR2 YFSETQ. Written as DNA, the CDR3 is TGCGCCAGCAGCTCGAGCTTGACGGGCAGGGGGCAGGATGGCTACACCTTC. Translated: CASSSSLTGRGQDGYTF.

The chain links TRBV6-5 to TRBJ2-7, with 13 bases matching TRBD2. CDR1 MNHEY and CDR2 SVGAGI come from the germline V gene. The CDR3 is 16 amino acids. The ends lost 2 bases at V and 3 bases at J; junction bases unmatched: 4. The CDR3 DNA reads TGTGCCAGCAGTTACCCCCGGACTAGCGGGAGCTACGAGCAGTACTTC. Translated, it gives CASSYPRTSGSYEQYF.

This chain uses TRBV2 with TRBJ2-5, with a tentative D call TRBD1 (6 bases). Deletions cut 6 bases from V and 5 bases from J, with 19 bases between. CDR1 is SNHLY and CDR2 is FYNNEI in the germline V gene. The CDR3 loop spans 15 amino acids. Here the CDR3 DNA reads TGTGCCAGCAGCACCGGGACATCCAACCGGGAGACCCAGTACTTC. It encodes CASSTGTSNRETQYF.

This clone was seen a single time. This chain connects TRBV12-3 or TRBV12-4 to TRBJ2-7; 10 positions match TRBD1. V lost 1 base to trimming and J lost 7 bases; unmatched junction nucleotides: 1. CDR3 length equals 13 residues. The CDR3 region is CASSLGDRGEQYF. The CDR3 DNA reads TGTGCCAGCAGTTTAGGGGACAGGGGAGAGCAGTACTTC.

This clone was observed a few times. The chain combines TRBV6-4 with TRBJ2-1; 7 nucleotides match TRBD2. V lost 3 bases to trimming and J lost 2 bases; unmatched junction nucleotides: 4. CDR1 is MRHNA, CDR2 SNTAGT, per germline. This CDR3 has 15 amino acids. CDR3 in DNA: TGTGCCAGCAGTGAGGGCGGGGGAACCTACAATGAGCAGTTCTTC. Its protein product is CASSEGGGTYNEQFF.

V is TRBV6-1 and J is TRBJ2-7, with a weak D call TRBD1 (5 bases). Germline V gives CDR1 MNHNS, CDR2 SASEGT. V was shortened by 0 bases and J by 7 bases, with 10 bases between the two germline ends. CDR3 length: 13 amino acids. The DNA of the CDR3 is TGTGCCAGCAGTGAAGCACAGGACGGGGAGCAGTACTTC. Amino acid sequence: CASSEAQDGEQYF.

There are a few counts of this clone. This CDR3 reads CASSVGPDQPQHF. The CDR3 region has the DNA TGTGCCAGTAGCGTGGGACCCGATCAGCCCCAGCATTTT. This chain connects TRBV19 to TRBJ1-5; D possibly corresponds to TRBD1 (5 bases). CDR3 length: 13 amino acids. V was cut by 6 bases and J by 5 bases, with 11 bases left in between. The V gene's germline CDR1 is LNHDA and CDR2 SQIVND (reference sequence).

The chain recombines TRBV20-1 with TRBJ1-6; D gene ambiguous. This CDR3 is 15 amino acids long. Germline V gene sequence: CDR1 DFQATT, CDR2 SNEGSKA (reference sequence). V was pared by 3 bases and J by 3 bases, with 12 bases between. The CDR3 is CSASSPRDYNSPLHF. As DNA, the CDR3 is TGCAGTGCTAGTTCCCCCCGGGACTATAATTCACCCCTCCACTTT.

This sequence joins TRBV7-9 and TRBJ2-7; TRBD2 agrees at 8 bases. CDR1 and CDR2 from the germline V gene are SEHNR and FQNEAQ (reference sequence). This CDR3 is 12 amino acids long. The junction had 2 bases not matched to a gene; V was cut back by 4 bases and J by 6 bases. The CDR3 protein is CASSWTSSEQYF. The CDR3 DNA follows: TGTGCCAGCAGCTGGACTAGCTCCGAGCAGTACTTC.

V gene TRBV5-1 combines with J gene TRBJ1-4; no firm D call. This CDR3 comprises 16 residues. CDR1 SGHRS and CDR2 YFSETQ come from the germline V gene. Trimming removed 4 bases at V and 0 bases at J, with 13 bases between. CDR3 amino acids: CASSLLGSATNEKLFF. The DNA for the CDR3 is TGCGCCAGCAGCCTACTCGGGAGTGCAACTAATGAAAAACTGTTTTTT.

In its sample, this clone was seen a few times. This chain joins TRBV18 and TRBJ2-7; a weak D match, TRBD1 (5 bases). This CDR3 contains 12 residues. Looked up from germline, CDR1 is KGHSH and CDR2 is LQKENI. Trimming shortened V by 3 bases and J by 6 bases, and 9 bases separated the two germline ends. CDR3 residues: CASSPSDSEQYF. CDR3 DNA sequence: TGTGCCAGCTCACCGTCCGACAGCGAGCAGTACTTC.

This clone was recorded only once. The chain has TRBV24-1 and TRBJ2-1; TRBD1 matches 10 bases. The CDR3 consists of 15 residues. Trimming cost V 3 bases and J 9 bases; bases outside gene matches: 7. CDR1 KGHDR and CDR2 SFDVKD come from the germline V gene. This chain's CDR3 is CATSDPGTGVPEQFF. CDR3 nucleotide sequence: TGTGCCACCAGTGATCCCGGGACAGGGGTACCTGAGCAGTTCTTC.